This T cell receptor (beta chain) stems from a study of T cells in Graves' hyperthyroidism and ophthalmopathy. Template material for amplifying TCR beta CDR3 regions consisted of RNA transcripts. A first-round RT-PCR of the TCR CDR3 used the HTBI primer set. MiXCR, run by TCRdb on the multiplex PCR reads, gives a single entry per CDR3 protein. The data hold around 290,000 distinct CDR3 sequences, with about an eighth observed a single time. Stable disease denoted Graves' hyperthyroidism without ophthalmopathy progression within 18 months. Patients having uncontrolled infection, another autoimmune disease, pregnancy or lactation were not included. Germline CDR1 reads SGHVS; CDR2 reads FQNEAQ. The CDR3 is made up of 14 amino acids. V dropped 5 bases and J dropped 1; count of bases not matched to a gene: 2. Study-level results: Progression to ophthalmopathy was predicted a median of approximately 6.4 months early. Peripheral blood also featured most of the thyroid clonotypes expanded above 0.001.

Ten or more counts support this clonotype. As yet, its antigen is unknown. The TCR originated in a woman aged 40 to 50 with Graves' hyperthyroidism. The chain is built from TRBV7-8 and TRBJ1-1, with 9 nucleotides matching TRBD1. Source material: blood. The CDR3 reads CASSEQGANTEAFF. In DNA form, the CDR3 reads TGTGCCAGCAGCGAACAGGGGGCGAACACTGAAGCTTTCTTT.